This T cell receptor beta chain was observed in a study of blood T cell repertoires in COVID-19. Looking at the study overall: Acute and convalescent COVID-19 samples came from the United States, Italy and Spain. PBMCs, B-cell-depleted T cells, or T cells were the source of the cDNA or gDNA that made up the material.

The germline CDR1 and CDR2 sequences are LNHDA and SQIVND (reference sequence). V dropped 4 bases and J dropped 3 bases, with 19 bases sitting between them. This CDR3 contains 17 residues. As processed by the authors: Estimation of nucleated cell counts relied on the amplification of reference gene primers. This table comes from immunoSEQ multiplex PCR, and its TCRdb copy is limited to in-frame clones, with some not included. D and trimming were read from the DNA, whereas the V and J calls and clone size are those reported in that table. Here the sample spans some 250,000 clones, about 86% being singletons.

The rearrangement uses TRBV19 and TRBJ2-1, with D possibly matching TRBD1 (5 bases). Input material: peripheral blood. The sequence was collected from a woman aged 25-40 years who had recovered from COVID-19. The CDR3 loop reads CASSNPRGRNFYNEQFF. CDR3 nucleotide sequence: TGTGCCAGTAGTAATCCTAGGGGTCGTAACTTCTACAATGAGCAGTTCTTC.